This note documents a single T cell receptor (beta chain) sequence. Its target is unknown. Profiled with immunoSEQ multiplex PCR; TCRdb holds only in-frame clones, not every one. The sample lists 60,000 or so clones; 90% were seen once. Trimming took 6 bases from V and 2 from J, leaving 14 bases between them. CDR1 is MNHNS, CDR2 SASEGT, per germline. This CDR3 spans 14 amino acids. This record belongs to a study of cytomegalovirus exposure and HLA in healthy donors. General study findings and limits: Cytomegalovirus status was reportedly diagnosed by the classifier with high specificity and sensitivity. The study found most TCR sequences rare, yet found some public TCRs in many donors.

The donors were in the roughly 120-subject validation cohort; that cohort was separate from the roughly 680-subject first cohort. The sequencing input was PBMCs. The sequence derives from a man between 18 and 29 years old in good health and CMV-seronegative. The chain is built from TRBV6-1 and TRBJ2-7; tentative D call: TRBD2 (6 bases). DNA for the CDR3: TGTGCCAGCAGGAGGGGAGGCGCCCCCTACGAGCAGTACTTC. It yields the protein CASRRGGAPYEQYF.